This is a list of T cell receptor beta chains from one sample in a study of vaccination effects on CD4 cells after COVID-19. Assay used: immunoSEQ multiplex PCR; TCRdb lists only in-frame clones, some missing. The repertoire consists of about 30,000 clones, with 60% to 75% occurring once and the leading ten covering around a sixth. The antigens of these receptors remain unknown. Sequenced here: CD4+ T cells from PBMCs cultured with HCoV-OC43 spike peptides, sampled after COVID-19 vaccination. The source is a human donor who received a COVID-19 vaccine. The CDR3 runs from the conserved cysteine through the conserved F or W. Each record gives: J gene, V gene, clone size, CDR3 protein. Part of the rows lack a size; the others show once, few, many or a class for expanded clones.

TRBJ2-7,TRBV5-4,few,CASSPGGHAYEQYF
TRBJ2-1,TRBV11-3,once,CASSPGGTSGYNEQFF
TRBJ2-1,TRBV6-5,NA,CASRASAGVGNEQFF
TRBJ1-1,TRBV5-1,few,CASRRGPGEAEAFF
TRBJ1-1,TRBV14,NA,CASSHYRLNTEAFF
TRBJ2-2,TRBV7-9,NA,CASSLDRVWSANTGELFF
TRBJ2-3,TRBV5-1,NA,CASSIAGEADTQYF
TRBJ1-3,TRBV4-1,few,CASSQDGDSGNTIYF
TRBJ2-3,TRBV9,NA,CASSVGQADTQYF
TRBJ1-6,TRBV12-3/TRBV12-4,NA,CASNGVSSPLHF
TRBJ2-3,TRBV11-1,NA,CASQPGLAGTDTQYF
TRBJ2-7,TRBV10-3,NA,CAITGDGDAGGYEQYF
TRBJ1-4,TRBV4-2,NA,CASSRGETNEKLFF
TRBJ1-2,TRBV5-6,NA,CASSLGQPYGYTF
TRBJ1-1,TRBV7-9,NA,CAIPGDREGLVTEAFF
TRBJ2-3,TRBV27,NA,CASSLSRPVASTQYF
TRBJ2-2,TRBV29-1,NA,CSVGYPNTGELFF
TRBJ2-4,TRBV11-2,NA,CASSPGPGNIQYF
TRBJ2-7,TRBV20-1,once,CSATRGYEQYF
TRBJ2-1,TRBV14,NA,CASSPRQGSGDEQFF
TRBJ2-5,TRBV7-7,few,CASSSGRLVRGTLETQYF
TRBJ2-5,TRBV6-2/TRBV6-3,NA,CASSPGEETQYF
TRBJ2-3,TRBV3-1/TRBV3-2,NA,CASSSQREGADTQYF